This T cell receptor beta chain was profiled in a study of cytomegalovirus exposure and HLA in healthy donors. This CDR3 region has 16 residues. 13 Jbeta primers and 60 Vbeta primers were used for the PCR. TCRdb's table, derived via immunoSEQ multiplex PCR, lists solely in-frame clones and lacks some. The repertoire holds under 200,000 clones, approximately 80% seen once, with 3.5% to 4.5% in the top ten. The specimen was PBMCs. The clonotype was recovered from a man aged 30 to 45 in good health and CMV-seropositive. The chain has TRBV21-1 and TRBJ1-3. TRBV21-1 is described as a pseudogene. CDR3 protein: CASSKGEVLSGNTIYF. The CDR3 DNA sequence: TGTGCCAGCAGCAAAGGCGAGGTTCTCTCTGGAAACACCATATATTTT.